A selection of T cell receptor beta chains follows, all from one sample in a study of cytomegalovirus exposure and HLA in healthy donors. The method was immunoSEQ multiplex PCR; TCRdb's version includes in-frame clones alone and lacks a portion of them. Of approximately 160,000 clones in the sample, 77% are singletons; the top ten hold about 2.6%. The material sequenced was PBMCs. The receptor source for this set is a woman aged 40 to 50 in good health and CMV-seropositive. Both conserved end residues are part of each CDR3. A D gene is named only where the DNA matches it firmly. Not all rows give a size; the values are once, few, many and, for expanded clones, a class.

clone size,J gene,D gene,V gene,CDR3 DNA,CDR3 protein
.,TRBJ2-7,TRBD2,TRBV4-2,TGTGCCAGCAGCCTCAGACTAGCGGGAGGAGGCGAGCAGTACTTC,CASSLRLAGGGEQYF
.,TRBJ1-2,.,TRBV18,TGTGCCAGCTCACCAGCCGCGGGGAATGGCTATGGCTACACCTTC,CASSPAAGNGYGYTF
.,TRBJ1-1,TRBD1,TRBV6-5,TGTGCCAGCATTTTCGGACAGGGGGGCACTGAAGCTTTCTTT,CASIFGQGGTEAFF
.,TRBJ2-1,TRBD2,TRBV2,TGTGCCAGCAGGGCTAGGACTAGCGGGAGCAATGAGCAGTTCTTC,CASRARTSGSNEQFF
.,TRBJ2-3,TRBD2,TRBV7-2,TGTGCCAGCAGCTTAGTAGCGGGATCATACACAGATACGCAGTATTTT,CASSLVAGSYTDTQYF
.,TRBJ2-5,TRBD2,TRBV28,TGTGCCAGCAGTTTTTTTGATTTCCAGCGGGAGGATGAGGAGACCCAGTACTTC,CASSFFDFQREDEETQYF
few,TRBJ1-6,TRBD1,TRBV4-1,TGCGCCAGCAGCCCTACAGGGGTGGAGGGGTCCCCCCTCCACTTT,CASSPTGVEGSPLHF
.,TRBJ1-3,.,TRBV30,TGTGCCTGGATGACGACAGGAAACACCATATATTTT,CAWMTTGNTIYF
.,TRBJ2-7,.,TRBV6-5,TGTGCCAGCAGGCCAGGCCCGGACTGGGACGAGCAGTACTTC,CASRPGPDWDEQYF
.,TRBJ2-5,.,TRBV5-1,TGCGCCAGCAGCTTGAGGACAGAGCGAGAGACCCAGTACTTC,CASSLRTERETQYF
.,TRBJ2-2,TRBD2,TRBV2,TGTGCCAGCAGTGGCGTAGGGACTAGCGGGAGAGGAACCGGGGAGCTGTTTTTT,CASSGVGTSGRGTGELFF
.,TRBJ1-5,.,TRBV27,TGTGCCAGCAGCCAACTCCAGGGGCTAGGCAATCAGCCCCAGCATTTT,CASSQLQGLGNQPQHF
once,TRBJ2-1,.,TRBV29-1,TGCAGCGTAGATACAGGGAATGAGCAGTTCTTC,CSVDTGNEQFF
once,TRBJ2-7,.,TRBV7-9,TGTGCCAGCAGCTTAGATCTGGTCGGCGAGCAGTACTTC,CASSLDLVGEQYF
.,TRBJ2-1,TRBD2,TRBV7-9,TGTGCCAGCAGTTTCGGGACTACAGTTGACAATGAGCAGTTCTTC,CASSFGTTVDNEQFF
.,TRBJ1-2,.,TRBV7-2,TGTGCCAGCAGCCCAGAACAGTTTAACTATGGCTACACCTTC,CASSPEQFNYGYTF
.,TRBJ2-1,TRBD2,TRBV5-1,TGCGCCAGCAGCGCGGGACTAGCGGGAGAACCCTACAATGAGCAGTTCTTC,CASSAGLAGEPYNEQFF
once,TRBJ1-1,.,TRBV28,TGTGCCAGCAGTCTGGCGAGGGCTGAAGCTTTCTTT,CASSLARAEAFF
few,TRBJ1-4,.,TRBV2,TGTGCCAGCAGAGCGGTTTCAACTAATGAAAAACTGTTTTTT,CASRAVSTNEKLFF
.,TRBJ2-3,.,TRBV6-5,TGTGCCAGCAGTTACAGGGGCGACCAAGCAGATACGCAGTATTTT,CASSYRGDQADTQYF
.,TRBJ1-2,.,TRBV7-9,TGTGCCAGCAGCCCGGGAGCTGGCTACACCTTC,CASSPGAGYTF
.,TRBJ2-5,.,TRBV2,TGTGCCAGCAGTGAACTGGGGGGAGGGGGTATCGAGACCCAGTACTTC,CASSELGGGGIETQYF
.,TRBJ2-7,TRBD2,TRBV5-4,TGTGCCAGCAGCTTTGCGACCGGGACTAGCTTCGACGAGCAGTACTTC,CASSFATGTSFDEQYF
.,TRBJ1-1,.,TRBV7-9,TGTGCCAGCAGCTTGGAAGGGGTGGGTGAAGCTTTCTTT,CASSLEGVGEAFF
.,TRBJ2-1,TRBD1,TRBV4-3,TGCGCCAGCAGCCAACGGACAGGGGGTTGGGATGAGCAGTTCTTC,CASSQRTGGWDEQFF
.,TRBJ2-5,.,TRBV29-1,TGCAGCCCCGAAGGGGGGGGACAAGAGACCCAGTACTTC,CSPEGGGQETQYF
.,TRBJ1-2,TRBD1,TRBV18,TGTGCCAGCTCACCACCTGACAGGGTCGGCTATGGCTACACCTTC,CASSPPDRVGYGYTF
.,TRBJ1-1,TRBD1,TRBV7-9,TGTGCCAGCAGCCTATCGGGGGACAGGGGAGACACTGAAGCTTTCTTT,CASSLSGDRGDTEAFF